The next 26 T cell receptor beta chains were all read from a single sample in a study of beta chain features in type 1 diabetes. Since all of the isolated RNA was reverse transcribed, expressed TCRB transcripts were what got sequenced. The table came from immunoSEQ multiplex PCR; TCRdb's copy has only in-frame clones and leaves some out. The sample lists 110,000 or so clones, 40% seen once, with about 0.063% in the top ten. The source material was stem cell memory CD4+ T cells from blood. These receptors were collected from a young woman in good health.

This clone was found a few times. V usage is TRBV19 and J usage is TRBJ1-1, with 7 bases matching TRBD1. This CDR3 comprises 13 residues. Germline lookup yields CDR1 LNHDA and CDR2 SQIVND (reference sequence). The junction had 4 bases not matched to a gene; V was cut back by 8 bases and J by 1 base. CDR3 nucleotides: TGTGCCAGTTCGGACAGGAAGAACACTGAAGCTTTCTTT. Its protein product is CASSDRKNTEAFF. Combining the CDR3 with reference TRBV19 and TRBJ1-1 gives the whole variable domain DGGITQSPKYLFRKEGQNVTLSCEQNLNHDAMYWYRQDPGQGLRLIYYSQIVNDFQKGDIAEGYSVSREKKESFPLTVTSAQKNPTAFYLCASSDRKNTEAFFGQGTRLTVV.

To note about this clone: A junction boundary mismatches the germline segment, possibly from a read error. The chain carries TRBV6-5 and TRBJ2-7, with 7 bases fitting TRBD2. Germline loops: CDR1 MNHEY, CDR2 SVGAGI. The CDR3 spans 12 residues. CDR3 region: CASRPLAGALSF. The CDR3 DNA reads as TGTGCCAGCAGACCCTTGGCGGGAGCGCTTAGCTTC.

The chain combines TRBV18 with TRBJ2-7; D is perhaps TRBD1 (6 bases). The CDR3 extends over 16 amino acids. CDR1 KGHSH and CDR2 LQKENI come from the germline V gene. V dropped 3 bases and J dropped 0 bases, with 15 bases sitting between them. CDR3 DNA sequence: TGTGCCAGCTCACCCAAACTACAGGGCCTCTCCTACGAGCAGTACTTC. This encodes CASSPKLQGLSYEQYF.

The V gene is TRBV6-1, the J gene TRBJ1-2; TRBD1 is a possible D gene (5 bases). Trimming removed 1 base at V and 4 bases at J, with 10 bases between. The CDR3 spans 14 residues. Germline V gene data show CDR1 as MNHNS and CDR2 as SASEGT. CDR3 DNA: TGTGCCAGCAGTGAAGGGGGCAGTACCTATGGCTACACCTTC. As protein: CASSEGGSTYGYTF.

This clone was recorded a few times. The CDR3 nucleotides read TGCAGCGTTGTACAGGCTGGCTACACCTTC. This encodes CSVVQAGYTF. The genes are TRBV29-1 and TRBJ1-2, with D maybe TRBD1 (5 bases). The V end was cut by 4 bases, the J end by 7 bases, with 7 bases between. CDR1 and CDR2 from the germline V gene are SQVTM and ANQGSEA. CDR3 length: 10 residues.

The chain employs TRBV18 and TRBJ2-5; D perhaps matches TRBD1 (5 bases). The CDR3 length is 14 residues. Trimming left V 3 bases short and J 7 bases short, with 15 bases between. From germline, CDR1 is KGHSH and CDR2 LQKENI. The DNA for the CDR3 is TGTGCCAGCTCACCCACCGCAGGGAAAAGGACCCAGTACTTC. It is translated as CASSPTAGKRTQYF. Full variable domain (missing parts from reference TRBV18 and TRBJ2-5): NAGVMQNPRHLVRRRGQEARLRCSPMKGHSHVYWYRQLPEEGLKFMVYLQKENIIDESGMPKERFSAEFPKEGPSILRIQQVVRGDSAAYFCASSPTAGKRTQYFGPGTRLLVL.

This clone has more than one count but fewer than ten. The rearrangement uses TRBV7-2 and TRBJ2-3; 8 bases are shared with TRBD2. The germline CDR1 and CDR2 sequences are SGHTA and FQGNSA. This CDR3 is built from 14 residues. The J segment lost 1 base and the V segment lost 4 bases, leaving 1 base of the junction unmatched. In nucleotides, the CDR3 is TGTGCCAGCAGCTCACTAGCGGGCACAGATACGCAGTATTTT. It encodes CASSSLAGTDTQYF.

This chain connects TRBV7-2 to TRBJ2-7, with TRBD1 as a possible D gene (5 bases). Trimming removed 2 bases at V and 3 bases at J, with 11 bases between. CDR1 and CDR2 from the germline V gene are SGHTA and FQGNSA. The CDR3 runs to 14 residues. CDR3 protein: CASSLKTGGYEQYF. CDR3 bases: TGTGCCAGCAGCTTAAAAACAGGCGGCTACGAGCAGTACTTC.

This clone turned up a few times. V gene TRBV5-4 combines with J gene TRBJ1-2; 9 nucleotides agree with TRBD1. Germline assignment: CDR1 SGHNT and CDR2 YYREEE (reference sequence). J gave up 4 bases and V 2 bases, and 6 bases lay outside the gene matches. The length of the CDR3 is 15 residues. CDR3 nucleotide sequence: TGTGCCAGCAGCTTTTACAGGGGGCTCCCCTATGGCTACACCTTC. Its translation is CASSFYRGLPYGYTF.

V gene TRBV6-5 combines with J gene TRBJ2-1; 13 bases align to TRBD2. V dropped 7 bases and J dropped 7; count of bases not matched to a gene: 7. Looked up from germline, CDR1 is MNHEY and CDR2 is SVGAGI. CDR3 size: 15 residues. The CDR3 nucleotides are TGTGCCAGCAACCCGGGACTAGCGGGATGGAATGAGCAGTTCTTC. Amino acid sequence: CASNPGLAGWNEQFF.

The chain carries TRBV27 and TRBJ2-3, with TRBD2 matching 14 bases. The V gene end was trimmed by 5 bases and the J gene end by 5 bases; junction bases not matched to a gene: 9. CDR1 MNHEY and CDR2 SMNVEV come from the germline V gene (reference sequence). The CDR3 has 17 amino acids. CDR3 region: CASSARLAGGPVDTQYF. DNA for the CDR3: TGTGCCAGCAGTGCACGACTAGCGGGAGGGCCGGTAGATACGCAGTATTTT.

For the CDR3, the DNA is TGCAGCGTGAGGGACAGATTCTGGAACACTGAAGCTTTCTTT. Its protein product is CSVRDRFWNTEAFF. This rearrangement joins TRBV29-1 to TRBJ1-1; 7 bases agree with TRBD1. This CDR3 is built from 14 residues. Per germline, CDR1 SQVTM and CDR2 ANQGSEA. Trimming removed 6 bases from V and 1 base from J; junction bases left unmatched: 8.

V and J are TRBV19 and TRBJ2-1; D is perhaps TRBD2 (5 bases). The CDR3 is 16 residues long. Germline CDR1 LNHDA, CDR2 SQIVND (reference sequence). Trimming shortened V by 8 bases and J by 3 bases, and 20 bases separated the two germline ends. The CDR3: CASVRRGSGFYNEQFF. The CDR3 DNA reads TGTGCCAGTGTGAGGCGAGGGAGTGGGTTCTACAATGAGCAGTTCTTC.

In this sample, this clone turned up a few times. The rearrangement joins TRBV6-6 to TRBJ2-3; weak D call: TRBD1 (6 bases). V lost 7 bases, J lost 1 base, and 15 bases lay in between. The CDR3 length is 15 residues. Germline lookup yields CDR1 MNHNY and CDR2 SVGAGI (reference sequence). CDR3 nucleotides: TGTGCCAGCATTAAAAGACAGGCCCGCACAGATACGCAGTATTTT. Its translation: CASIKRQARTDTQYF.

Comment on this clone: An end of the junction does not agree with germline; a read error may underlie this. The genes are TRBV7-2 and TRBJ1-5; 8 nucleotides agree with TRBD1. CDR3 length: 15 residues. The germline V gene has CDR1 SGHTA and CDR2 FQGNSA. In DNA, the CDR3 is TGTGCCAGCAGTTTAGGACAGGGAGGAAGTCAGCCCCAGCATTTT. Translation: CASSLGQGGSQPQHF.

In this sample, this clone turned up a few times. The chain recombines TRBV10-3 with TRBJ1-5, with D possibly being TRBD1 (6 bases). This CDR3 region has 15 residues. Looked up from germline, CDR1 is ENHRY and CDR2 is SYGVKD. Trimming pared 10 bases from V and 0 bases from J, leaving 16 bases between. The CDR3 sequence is CAKTRQVGSNQPQHF. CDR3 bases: TGTGCCAAAACAAGACAGGTGGGTAGCAATCAGCCCCAGCATTTT.

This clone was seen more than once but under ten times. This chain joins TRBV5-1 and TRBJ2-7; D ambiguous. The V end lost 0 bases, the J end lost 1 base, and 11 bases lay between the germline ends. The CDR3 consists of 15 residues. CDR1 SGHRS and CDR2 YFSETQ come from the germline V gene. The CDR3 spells CASSLAVFESYEQYF. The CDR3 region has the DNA TGCGCCAGCAGCTTGGCAGTTTTCGAATCCTACGAGCAGTACTTC. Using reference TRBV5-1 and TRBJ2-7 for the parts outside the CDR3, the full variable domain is KAGVTQTPRYLIKTRGQQVTLSCSPISGHRSVSWYQQTPGQGLQFLFEYFSETQRNKGNFPGRFSGRQFSNSRSEMNVSTLELGDSALYLCASSLAVFESYEQYFGPGTRLTVT.

CDR3 nucleotides: TGTGCCAGCGCTCTCAGGGGGGTATTGGGCTCCTACGAGCAGTACTTC. Translated, it gives CASALRGVLGSYEQYF. The rearrangement links TRBV27 to TRBJ2-7, with D perhaps TRBD1 (7 bases). The germline V gene has CDR1 MNHEY and CDR2 SMNVEV (reference sequence). The CDR3 contains 16 residues. The ends were cut back, 8 bases at V and 0 bases at J, with 20 bases in the middle.

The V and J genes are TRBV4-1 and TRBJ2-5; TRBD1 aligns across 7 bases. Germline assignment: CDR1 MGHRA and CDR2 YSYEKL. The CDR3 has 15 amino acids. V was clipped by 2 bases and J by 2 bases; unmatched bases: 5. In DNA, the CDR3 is TGCGCCAGCAGCCAAAAGAGGGACAGTCAAGAGACCCAGTACTTC. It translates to CASSQKRDSQETQYF.

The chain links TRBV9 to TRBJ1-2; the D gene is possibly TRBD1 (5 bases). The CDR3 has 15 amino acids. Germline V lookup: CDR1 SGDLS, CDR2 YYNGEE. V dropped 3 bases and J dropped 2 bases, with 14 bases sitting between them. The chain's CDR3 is CASSGRQPLNYGYTF. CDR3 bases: TGTGCCAGCAGCGGTCGACAGCCCTTAAACTATGGCTACACCTTC. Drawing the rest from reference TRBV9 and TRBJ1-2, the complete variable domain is DSGVTQTPKHLITATGQRVTLRCSPRSGDLSVYWYQQSLDQGLQFLIQYYNGEERAKGNILERFSAQQFPDLHSELNLSSLELGDSALYFCASSGRQPLNYGYTFGSGTRLTVV.

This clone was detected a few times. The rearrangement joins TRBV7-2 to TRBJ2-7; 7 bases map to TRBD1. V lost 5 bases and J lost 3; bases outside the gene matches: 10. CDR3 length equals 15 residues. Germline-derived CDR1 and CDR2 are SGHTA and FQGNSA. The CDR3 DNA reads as TGTGCCAGCAGCCCCACCGGGACAGACGTCTACGAGCAGTACTTC. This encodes CASSPTGTDVYEQYF.

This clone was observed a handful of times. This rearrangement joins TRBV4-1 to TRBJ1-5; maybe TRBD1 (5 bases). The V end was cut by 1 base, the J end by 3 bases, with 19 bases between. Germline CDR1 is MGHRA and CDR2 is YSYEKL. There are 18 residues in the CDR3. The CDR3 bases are TGCGCCAGCAGCCAAGTACCTTCGCGGGGAGGGGACAATCAGCCCCAGCATTTT. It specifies CASSQVPSRGGDNQPQHF.

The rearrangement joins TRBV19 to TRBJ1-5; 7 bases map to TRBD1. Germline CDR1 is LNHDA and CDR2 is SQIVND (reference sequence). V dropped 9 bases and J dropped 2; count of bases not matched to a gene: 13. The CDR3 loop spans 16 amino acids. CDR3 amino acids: CASTGTELFGNQPQHF. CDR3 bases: TGTGCCAGCACCGGGACAGAGCTTTTCGGCAATCAGCCCCAGCATTTT. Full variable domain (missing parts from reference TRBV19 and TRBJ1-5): DGGITQSPKYLFRKEGQNVTLSCEQNLNHDAMYWYRQDPGQGLRLIYYSQIVNDFQKGDIAEGYSVSREKKESFPLTVTSAQKNPTAFYLCASTGTELFGNQPQHFGDGTRLSIL.

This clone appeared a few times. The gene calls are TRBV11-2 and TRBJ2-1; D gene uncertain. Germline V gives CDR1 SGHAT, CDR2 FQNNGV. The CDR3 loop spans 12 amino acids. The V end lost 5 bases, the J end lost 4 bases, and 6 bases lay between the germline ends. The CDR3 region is CASSPAYNEQFF. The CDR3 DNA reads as TGTGCCAGCAGCCCAGCGTACAATGAGCAGTTCTTC.

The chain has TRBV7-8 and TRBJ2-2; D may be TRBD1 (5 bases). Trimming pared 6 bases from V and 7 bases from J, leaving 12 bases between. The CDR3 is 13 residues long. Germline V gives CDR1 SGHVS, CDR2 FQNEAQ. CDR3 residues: CASSPPGFGELFF. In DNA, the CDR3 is TGTGCCAGCAGTCCCCCAGGGTTCGGGGAGCTGTTTTTT.

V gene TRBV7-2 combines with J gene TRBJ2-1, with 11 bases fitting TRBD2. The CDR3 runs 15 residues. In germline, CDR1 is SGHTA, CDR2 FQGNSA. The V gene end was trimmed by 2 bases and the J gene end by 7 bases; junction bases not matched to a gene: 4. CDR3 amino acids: CASSLYSGGVNEQFF. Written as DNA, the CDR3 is TGTGCCAGCAGCTTATATAGCGGGGGGGTGAATGAGCAGTTCTTC. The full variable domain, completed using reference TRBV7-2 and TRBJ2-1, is GAGVSQSPSNKVTEKGKDVELRCDPISGHTALYWYRQSLGQGLEFLIYFQGNSAPDKSGLPSDRFSAERTGGSVSTLTIQRTQQEDSAVYLCASSLYSGGVNEQFFGPGTRLTVL.